These 22 T cell receptor beta chains share one sample of origin, sequenced in a study of cytomegalovirus exposure and HLA in healthy donors. PCR involved 60 Vbeta and 13 Jbeta primers. Clones were read by immunoSEQ multiplex PCR, and TCRdb kept only the in-frame ones, dropping some. The data contain about 85,000 clones, roughly 73% of them singletons. Input material: PBMCs. These receptors all stem from a boy aged 10-17 years in good health and CMV-seronegative.

This chain uses TRBV2 with TRBJ1-6, with D unresolved. CDR3 size: 13 residues. Germline assignment: CDR1 SNHLY and CDR2 FYNNEI. Trimming stripped 0 bases from V and 7 bases from J, with 4 bases between. The DNA of the CDR3 is TGTGCCAGCAGTGAAGCGAGAAATTCACCCCTCCACTTT. It is translated as CASSEARNSPLHF.

This clone has a handful of counts. CDR3 sequence (DNA): TGCGCCAGCAGAGGACAGGGGTCTGGAAACACCATATATTTT. Amino acids: CASRGQGSGNTIYF. The chain carries TRBV5-1 and TRBJ1-3; the match to TRBD1 covers 9 bases. Germline CDR1 is SGHRS and CDR2 is YFSETQ. The CDR3 covers 14 residues. J lost 1 base, V lost 5 bases, and 1 base had no gene match.

As to this clone: The same CDR3 arises from other DNA sequences in this sample as well. The V and J genes are TRBV4-3 and TRBJ2-7; D is perhaps TRBD2 (5 bases). The CDR3 sequence is 18 residues long. The V end was cut by 3 bases, the J end by 0 bases, with 21 bases between. The germline CDR1 and CDR2 sequences are LGHNA and YSLEER. The CDR3 here is CASSQESHFGSDSYEQYF. The CDR3, as DNA: TGCGCCAGCAGCCAGGAATCCCACTTTGGGAGCGACTCCTACGAGCAGTACTTC.

The rearrangement links TRBV18 to TRBJ2-5; a possible D gene is TRBD1 (5 bases). Germline CDR1 is KGHSH and CDR2 is LQKENI. The germline V and J ends were trimmed by 6 bases and 5 bases, with 16 bases remaining between them. The CDR3 runs to 14 residues. CDR3 amino acids: CASSPPGKGETQYF. In nucleotides, the CDR3 is TGTGCCAGCTCCCCCCCCGGTAAGGGGGAGACCCAGTACTTC.

The DNA for the CDR3 is TGTGCCTGGAGTGTACTACGGTCTAATGAGCAGTTCTTC. As protein: CAWSVLRSNEQFF. This chain uses TRBV30 with TRBJ2-1; D not resolved. Per germline, CDR1 GTSNPN and CDR2 SVGIG (reference sequence). CDR3 length equals 13 residues. Trimming left V 0 bases short and J 7 bases short, with 10 bases between.

The chain employs TRBV16 and TRBJ2-2; TRBD1 is a possible D gene (5 bases). With 4 bases removed from V and 4 bases from J, the gap between germline ends came to 7 bases. From germline, CDR1 is KGHSY and CDR2 FQNENV. This CDR3 is 13 amino acids long. CDR3 nucleotide sequence: TGTGCCAGCAGCCCCCAGGGCACCGGGGAGCTGTTTTTT. Protein sequence: CASSPQGTGELFF.

This clone showed up just a few times. The rearrangement joins TRBV30 to TRBJ1-5; no firm D call. The CDR3 contains 15 residues. V was trimmed by 0 bases and J by 4 bases, leaving 13 bases between them. Germline CDR1 reads GTSNPN; CDR2 reads SVGIG (reference sequence). The CDR3, as DNA: TGTGCCTGGAGTGTTGGTCAGGCGGGGAATCAGCCCCAGCATTTT. It codes for CAWSVGQAGNQPQHF.

To note about this clone: The junction does not match germline at one end; this may be a read error. V usage is TRBV7-8 and J usage is TRBJ2-7, with TRBD1 identical over 9 bases. The germline gives CDR1 SGHVS, CDR2 FQNEAQ. The CDR3 covers 16 residues. The CDR3 DNA is TGTGCCAGCAGCCCAACTTGGGACAGGGTCTCCCACGAGCAGTACTTC. As protein: CASSPTWDRVSHEQYF.

This clone has a single count. The rearrangement joins TRBV29-1 to TRBJ2-7; 7 nucleotides line up with TRBD1. This CDR3 comprises 12 residues. Germline V gene sequence: CDR1 SQVTM, CDR2 ANQGSEA. After removal of 6 bases from V and 3 bases from J, the junction contained 5 bases not matched to a gene. The CDR3 sequence: CSVMGDSYEQYF. CDR3 in DNA: TGCAGCGTGATGGGGGACAGCTACGAGCAGTACTTC.

The genes are TRBV6-1 and TRBJ1-1, with 7 positions matching TRBD1. The CDR3 spans 13 residues. J gave up 5 bases and V 4 bases, and 4 bases lay outside the gene matches. Germline V gene sequence: CDR1 MNHNS, CDR2 SASEGT. CDR3: CASSVARGTEAFF. The CDR3 region has the DNA TGTGCCAGCAGTGTGGCCAGGGGGACTGAAGCTTTCTTT.

This clone turned up a few times. The J gene is TRBJ1-2, the V gene TRBV4-3; D is uncertain. Germline V gene data show CDR1 as LGHNA and CDR2 as YSLEER. Trimming took 4 bases from V and 4 from J, leaving 13 bases between them. The CDR3 extends over 14 amino acids. CDR3: CASSPDLEIYGYTF. The CDR3 coding sequence is TGCGCCAGCAGCCCAGACTTGGAGATCTATGGCTACACCTTC.

This sequence joins TRBV5-1 and TRBJ1-2, with TRBD1 identical over 7 bases. Germline CDR1 SGHRS, CDR2 YFSETQ. This CDR3 region has 14 residues. Trimming at V came to 7 bases and at J to 8 bases, leaving 14 bases not matched to a gene. CDR3 in amino acids: CASAPGQGVFGYTF. The CDR3 DNA sequence: TGCGCCAGCGCACCCGGGCAGGGGGTTTTCGGCTACACCTTC.

The chain employs TRBV6-4 and TRBJ2-5; 7 nucleotides line up with TRBD2. This CDR3 has 14 residues. Germline V lookup: CDR1 MRHNA, CDR2 SNTAGT. J gave up 3 bases and V 4 bases, and 5 bases lay outside the gene matches. The CDR3 loop is CASSGGLQKETQYF. In DNA form, the CDR3 reads TGTGCCAGCAGTGGGGGACTACAAAAAGAGACCCAGTACTTC.

This clone was observed a single time. CDR3 residues: CASSAGVLYGYTF. The CDR3 DNA reads TGTGCCAGCAGCGCAGGGGTTCTCTATGGCTACACCTTC. The chain couples TRBV27 to TRBJ1-2; D may be TRBD1 (6 bases). Germline lookup yields CDR1 MNHEY and CDR2 SMNVEV (reference sequence). V lost 6 bases and J lost 4, with 12 bases in between. The CDR3 loop spans 13 amino acids.

This chain uses TRBV10-3 with TRBJ2-1, with D maybe TRBD2 (6 bases). Germline CDR1 ENHRY, CDR2 SYGVKD. CDR3 length equals 13 residues. The CDR3 DNA sequence: TGTGCAATCGGTCCTGGAGGGAACAATGAGCAGTTCTTC. It codes for CAIGPGGNNEQFF.

This clone has only a few counts. This chain links TRBV13 with TRBJ2-5, with TRBD2 matching over 7 bases. The V gene end was trimmed by 5 bases and the J gene end by 3 bases; junction bases not matched to a gene: 6. The CDR3 covers 14 residues. Germline-derived CDR1 and CDR2 are PRHDT and FYEKMQ (reference sequence). The chain's CDR3 is CASSVRTSEETQYF. CDR3 nucleotide sequence: TGTGCCAGCAGCGTTCGGACTAGTGAAGAGACCCAGTACTTC.

J is TRBJ2-5 and V is TRBV6-4, with 9 bases identical to TRBD1. The CDR3 sequence is 13 residues long. From germline, CDR1 is MRHNA and CDR2 SNTAGT. J was trimmed by 5 bases and V by 4 bases; bases with no gene match: 2. The DNA of the CDR3 is TGTGCCAGCAGTGGAGACAGGGGGGAGACCCAGTACTTC. Translated: CASSGDRGETQYF.

The chain joins TRBV4-2 to TRBJ1-1; 8 bases line up with TRBD1. Trimming cost V 10 bases and J 3 bases; bases outside gene matches: 13. The CDR3 runs 15 residues. Germline V gene sequence: CDR1 LGHNA, CDR2 YNFKEQ. The CDR3 sequence is CATRQGRSKDTEAFF. The CDR3 nucleotides read TGTGCCACCCGACAGGGGCGGTCTAAGGACACTGAAGCTTTCTTT.

CDR3 sequence reads: CASSEQGDQPQHF. In DNA, the CDR3 is TGTGCCAGCAGCGAACAGGGGGACCAGCCCCAGCATTTT. The rearrangement joins TRBV9 to TRBJ1-5, with 8 bases lining up with TRBD1. The J segment lost 7 bases and the V segment lost 3 bases, leaving 3 bases of the junction unmatched. The CDR3 consists of 13 residues. CDR1 is SGDLS and CDR2 is YYNGEE in the germline V gene.

The chain joins TRBV28 to TRBJ1-2; possible D gene TRBD1, 5 bases. In germline, CDR1 is MDHEN, CDR2 SYDVKM. V dropped 6 bases and J dropped 4 bases, with 9 bases sitting between them. The CDR3 extends over 12 amino acids. The CDR3 sequence: CASRDSTYGYTF. Here the CDR3 DNA reads TGTGCCAGCAGAGACAGTACCTATGGCTACACCTTC.

The V call is TRBV14, the J call TRBJ2-7; D may be TRBD1 (5 bases). The CDR3 extends over 15 amino acids. The ends were cut back, 5 bases at V and 4 bases at J, with 18 bases in the middle. The germline V gene encodes CDR1 SGHDN and CDR2 FVKESK. CDR3 nucleotides: TGTGCCAGCAGCTTTGGGCAGGGCGCAAGGTACGAGCAGTACTTC. Its protein product is CASSFGQGARYEQYF.

The rearrangement uses TRBV14 and TRBJ2-7; 7 bases are shared with TRBD1. Germline lookup yields CDR1 SGHDN and CDR2 FVKESK. The CDR3 has 15 amino acids. V was pared by 0 bases and J by 3 bases, with 5 bases of the junction left unmatched. The CDR3 DNA follows: TGTGCCAGCAGCCAAGATTACAGGGGCAGCTACGAGCAGTACTTC. It yields the protein CASSQDYRGSYEQYF.